These T cell receptor beta chains were read from a single sample in a study of cytomegalovirus exposure and HLA in healthy donors. TCRdb's copy holds only in-frame clones and misses some; the assay was immunoSEQ multiplex PCR. The repertoire holds under 200,000 clones, with around 80% as singletons. Sample: PBMCs. Source of these receptors: a man aged 18 to 30 in good health and CMV-seronegative. The CDR3 runs from the conserved cysteine through the conserved F or W. Fields, in order: J gene, V gene, clone size, CDR3 length, D gene, CDR3 DNA, CDR3 protein. The D gene is left open where the match is weak. Expanded clones are given a class, and other clones once, few, many or no size at all.

J: TRBJ2-5; V: TRBV6-1; size: .; length: 15; D: TRBD1; DNA: TGTGCCAGCAACCGGGACAGGGCGGTTAAGGAGACCCAGTACTTC; CDR3: CASNRDRAVKETQYF
J: TRBJ1-5; V: TRBV21-1; size: .; length: 16; D: .; DNA: TGTGCCAGCAGCAAAGTCAGATCAGGGGCTGGTCAGCCCCAGCATTTT; CDR3: CASSKVRSGAGQPQHF
J: TRBJ2-5; V: TRBV25-1; size: .; length: 17; D: TRBD2; DNA: TGTGCCAGCAGTAAGGAGGGACTAGCGGGAGGGCCGGAGACCCAGTACTTC; CDR3: CASSKEGLAGGPETQYF
J: TRBJ2-2; V: TRBV7-2; size: .; length: 14; D: .; DNA: TGTGCCAGCAGCTTAGCCAGGGTGGCTGGGGAGCTGTTTTTT; CDR3: CASSLARVAGELFF
J: TRBJ1-2; V: TRBV4-1; size: .; length: 16; D: TRBD1; DNA: TGCGCCAGCAGCTACCCCGGGAGGGGGCGCGACTATGGCTACACCTTC; CDR3: CASSYPGRGRDYGYTF
J: TRBJ2-2; V: TRBV5-4; size: .; length: 18; D: TRBD2; DNA: TGTGCCAGCAGCCCAGCTTCTAGACTAGCGCTCAACACCGGGGAGCTGTTTTTT; CDR3: CASSPASRLALNTGELFF
J: TRBJ2-7; V: TRBV19; size: .; length: 16; D: TRBD2; DNA: TGTGCCAGTAGTATGCCCGGGGGGATGGTATCCTACGAGCAGTACTTC; CDR3: CASSMPGGMVSYEQYF
J: TRBJ1-1; V: TRBV4-1; size: .; length: 13; D: .; DNA: TGCGCCAGCAGCCAAAACAGCTACACTGAAGCTTTCTTT; CDR3: CASSQNSYTEAFF
J: TRBJ2-5; V: TRBV7-8; size: .; length: 15; D: .; DNA: TGTGCCAGCAGCTTAGCTGGACAGAGCCAAGAGACCCAGTACTTC; CDR3: CASSLAGQSQETQYF
J: TRBJ2-2; V: TRBV9; size: .; length: 15; D: .; DNA: TGTGCCAGCAGCCCCAGCGGGTCCTTAAAGGGGGAGCTGTTTTTT; CDR3: CASSPSGSLKGELFF
J: TRBJ2-7; V: TRBV7-2; size: .; length: 18; D: .; DNA: TGTGCCAGCACCCCAGGACAGCCGGGCGCTGGGGGACATTACGAGCAGTACTTC; CDR3: CASTPGQPGAGGHYEQYF
J: TRBJ1-5; V: TRBV5-6; size: once; length: 12; D: .; DNA: TGTGCCAGCAACACGGTAGGAGGGCCCCAGCATTTT; CDR3: CASNTVGGPQHF
J: TRBJ1-2; V: TRBV29-1; size: .; length: 14; D: TRBD1; DNA: TGCAGCTTCCTCTTGACAGGGCCTGAGATGAGCTACACCTTC; CDR3: CSFLLTGPEMSYTF
J: TRBJ2-3; V: TRBV19; size: .; length: 15; D: TRBD2; DNA: TGTGCCAGTAGTATGTCTAGCGGGCGGAGAGATACGCAGTATTTT; CDR3: CASSMSSGRRDTQYF
J: TRBJ2-5; V: TRBV7-9; size: .; length: 14; D: TRBD2; DNA: TGTGCCAGCAGCTTAGAGGGCGGGAGGGAGACCCAGTACTTC; CDR3: CASSLEGGRETQYF
J: TRBJ2-7; V: TRBV18; size: .; length: 15; D: .; DNA: TGTGCCAGCTCACCACCCGGGTTGAGCTCCTACGAGCAGTACTTC; CDR3: CASSPPGLSSYEQYF
J: TRBJ2-3; V: TRBV10-3; size: .; length: 15; D: .; DNA: TGTGCCTTCTCCCAGGGAGGCAGAGTCACAGATACGCAGTATTTT; CDR3: CAFSQGGRVTDTQYF
J: TRBJ1-2; V: TRBV29-1; size: .; length: 12; D: .; DNA: TGCAGCGTTGTCGTTACAGGGTACGGCTACACCTTC; CDR3: CSVVVTGYGYTF
J: TRBJ1-2; V: TRBV7-9; size: .; length: 13; D: TRBD1; DNA: TGTGCCAGCAGCTTGGGACAGGGGTATGGCTACACCTTC; CDR3: CASSLGQGYGYTF
J: TRBJ2-1; V: TRBV9; size: .; length: 16; D: .; DNA: TGTGCCAGCAGCGTGTATAGCGGCAGCTCCTACAATGAGCAGTTCTTC; CDR3: CASSVYSGSSYNEQFF
J: TRBJ2-1; V: TRBV7-9; size: .; length: 17; D: TRBD2; DNA: TGTGCCAGCAGCGGTATAGCGGGAGGGCCTCGAGGCAATGAGCAGTTCTTC; CDR3: CASSGIAGGPRGNEQFF
J: TRBJ2-1; V: TRBV5-1; size: .; length: 14; D: TRBD2; DNA: TGCGCCAGCAGCCCGGGACTAGAGAGCAATGAGCAGTTCTTC; CDR3: CASSPGLESNEQFF
J: TRBJ2-7; V: TRBV11-2; size: .; length: 13; D: .; DNA: TGTGCCAGCAGCCACGAGGCAGCATACGAGCAGTACTTC; CDR3: CASSHEAAYEQYF
J: TRBJ2-7; V: TRBV10-3; size: .; length: 15; D: TRBD1; DNA: TGTGCCATCAGTGAGTCGGACAGGAGCTCCTACGAGCAGTACTTC; CDR3: CAISESDRSSYEQYF
J: TRBJ2-3; V: TRBV20-1; size: .; length: 11; D: .; DNA: TGCAGTGCTAGAACGGCAGATACGCAGTATTTT; CDR3: CSARTADTQYF
J: TRBJ2-6; V: TRBV6-6; size: few; length: 15; D: .; DNA: TGTGCCAGCAGTGGAGACCTCTCTGGGGCCAACGTCCTGACTTTC; CDR3: CASSGDLSGANVLTF
J: TRBJ2-1; V: TRBV29-1; size: .; length: 12; D: .; DNA: TGCAGCGTTAGGGGCACAGGGTATGAGCAGTTCTTC; CDR3: CSVRGTGYEQFF
J: TRBJ2-3; V: TRBV19; size: .; length: 10; D: .; DNA: TGTGCCAGTTTTGGCCCTCCTCAGTATTTT; CDR3: CASFGPPQYF
J: TRBJ1-2; V: TRBV28; size: .; length: 13; D: .; DNA: TGTGCCAGCAGTGTCAGTGCCAGGGGTGGCTACACCTTC; CDR3: CASSVSARGGYTF
J: TRBJ2-7; V: TRBV4-3; size: .; length: 14; D: TRBD2; DNA: TGCGCCAGCAGTAGCGGGAGTATTGGCTACGAGCAGTACTTC; CDR3: CASSSGSIGYEQYF
J: TRBJ2-1; V: TRBV21-1; size: .; length: 14; D: .; DNA: TGTGCCAGCAGCAAAGGTGGTAGCCCCAATGAGCAGTTCTTC; CDR3: CASSKGGSPNEQFF
J: TRBJ1-2; V: TRBV30; size: .; length: 13; D: .; DNA: TGTGCCTGGAGTGCCGGGACTGCCTATGGCTACACCTTC; CDR3: CAWSAGTAYGYTF